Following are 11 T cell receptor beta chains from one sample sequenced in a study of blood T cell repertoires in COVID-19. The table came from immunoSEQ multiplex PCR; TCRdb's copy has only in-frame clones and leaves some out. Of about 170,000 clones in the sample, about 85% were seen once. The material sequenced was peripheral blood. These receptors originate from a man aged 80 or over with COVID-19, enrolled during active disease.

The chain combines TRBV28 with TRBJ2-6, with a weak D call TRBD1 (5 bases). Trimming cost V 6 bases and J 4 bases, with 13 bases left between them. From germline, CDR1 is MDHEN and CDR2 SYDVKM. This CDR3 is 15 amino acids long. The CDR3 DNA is TGTGCCAGCAGAAGGGGCCTTGGCGGGGCCAACGTCCTGACTTTC. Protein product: CASRRGLGGANVLTF. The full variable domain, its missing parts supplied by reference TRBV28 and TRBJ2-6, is DVKVTQSSRYLVKRTGEKVFLECVQDMDHENMFWYRQDPGLGLRLIYFSYDVKMKEKGDIPEGYSVSREKKERFSLILESASTNQTSMYLCASRRGLGGANVLTFGAGSRLTVL.

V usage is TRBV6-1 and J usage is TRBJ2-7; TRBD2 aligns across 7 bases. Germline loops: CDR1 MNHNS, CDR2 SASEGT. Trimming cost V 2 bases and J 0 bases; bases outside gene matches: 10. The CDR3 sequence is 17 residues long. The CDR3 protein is CASSERTLGGSSYEQYF. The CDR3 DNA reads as TGTGCCAGCAGTGAACGAACTTTGGGGGGGAGCTCCTACGAGCAGTACTTC.

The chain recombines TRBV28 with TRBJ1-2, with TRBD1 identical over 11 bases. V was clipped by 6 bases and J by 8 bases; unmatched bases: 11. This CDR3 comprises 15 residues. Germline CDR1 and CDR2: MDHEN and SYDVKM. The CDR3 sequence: CASSQGGQGAGGYTF. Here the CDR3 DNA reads TGTGCCAGCAGCCAAGGAGGACAGGGGGCTGGGGGCTACACCTTC.

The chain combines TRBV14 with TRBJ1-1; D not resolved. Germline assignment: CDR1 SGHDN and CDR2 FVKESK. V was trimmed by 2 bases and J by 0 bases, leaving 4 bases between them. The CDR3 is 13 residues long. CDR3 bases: TGTGCCAGCAGCCAACAGATGAACACTGAAGCTTTCTTT. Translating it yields CASSQQMNTEAFF.

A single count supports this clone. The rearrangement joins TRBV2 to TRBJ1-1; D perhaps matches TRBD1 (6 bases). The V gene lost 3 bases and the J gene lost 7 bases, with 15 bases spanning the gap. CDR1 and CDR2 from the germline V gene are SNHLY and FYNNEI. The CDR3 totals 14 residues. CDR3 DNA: TGTGCCAGCAGTGATTATGGGGGCGGGGGTGAAGCTTTCTTT. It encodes CASSDYGGGGEAFF. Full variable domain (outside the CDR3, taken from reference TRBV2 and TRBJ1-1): EPEVTQTPSHQVTQMGQEVILRCVPISNHLYFYWYRQILGQKVEFLVSFYNNEISEKSEIFDDQFSVERPDGSNFTLKIRSTKLEDSAMYFCASSDYGGGGEAFFGQGTRLTVV.

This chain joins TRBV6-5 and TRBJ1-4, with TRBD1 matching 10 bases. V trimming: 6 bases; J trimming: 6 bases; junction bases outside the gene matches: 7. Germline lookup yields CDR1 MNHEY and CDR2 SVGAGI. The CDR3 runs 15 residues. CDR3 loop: CASSRYGQGDEKLFF. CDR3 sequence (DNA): TGTGCCAGCAGCCGATATGGACAGGGGGATGAAAAACTGTTTTTT.

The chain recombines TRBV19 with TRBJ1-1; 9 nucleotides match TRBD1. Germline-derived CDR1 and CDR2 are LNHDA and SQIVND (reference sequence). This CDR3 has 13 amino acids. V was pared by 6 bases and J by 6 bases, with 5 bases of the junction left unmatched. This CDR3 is CASSPGQGAEAFF. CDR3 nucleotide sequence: TGTGCCAGTAGCCCGGGACAGGGCGCTGAAGCTTTCTTT.

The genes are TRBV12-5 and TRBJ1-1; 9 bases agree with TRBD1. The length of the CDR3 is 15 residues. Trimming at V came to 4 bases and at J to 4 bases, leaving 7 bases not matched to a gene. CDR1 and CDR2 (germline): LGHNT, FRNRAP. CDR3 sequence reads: CASGSSGTGSTEAFF. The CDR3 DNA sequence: TGTGCTAGTGGTTCCTCCGGGACAGGGAGCACTGAAGCTTTCTTT.

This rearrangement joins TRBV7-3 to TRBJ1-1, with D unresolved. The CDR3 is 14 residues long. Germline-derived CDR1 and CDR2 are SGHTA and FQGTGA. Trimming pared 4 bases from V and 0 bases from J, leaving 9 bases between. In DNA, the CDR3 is TGTGCCAGCAGCTCAGAGGCACTGAACACTGAAGCTTTCTTT. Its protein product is CASSSEALNTEAFF.

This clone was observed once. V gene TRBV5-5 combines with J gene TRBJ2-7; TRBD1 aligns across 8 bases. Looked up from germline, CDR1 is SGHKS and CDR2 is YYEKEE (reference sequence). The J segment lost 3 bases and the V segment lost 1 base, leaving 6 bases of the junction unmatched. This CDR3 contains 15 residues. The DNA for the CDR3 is TGTGCCAGCAGCTTGATAATAGGACAGGGCTACGAGCAGTACTTC. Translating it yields CASSLIIGQGYEQYF.

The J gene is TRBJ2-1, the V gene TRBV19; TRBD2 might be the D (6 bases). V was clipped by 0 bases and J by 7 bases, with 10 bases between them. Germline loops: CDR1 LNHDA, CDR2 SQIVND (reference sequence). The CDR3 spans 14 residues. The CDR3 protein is CASSIEAGGNEQFF. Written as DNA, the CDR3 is TGTGCCAGTAGTATAGAGGCCGGAGGGAATGAGCAGTTCTTC.